Below, 8 T cell receptor beta chains from the same sample are listed, as sequenced in a study of blood T cell repertoires in COVID-19. Method: immunoSEQ multiplex PCR; TCRdb's copy keeps in-frame clones and lacks some. Of over 200,000 clones listed, 70% to 90% are singletons. The sequenced sample consisted of peripheral blood. The receptors were sampled from a man aged 35-49 years with acute or convalescent COVID-19.

The J gene is TRBJ1-1, the V gene TRBV7-2, with D unclear. Germline loops: CDR1 SGHTA, CDR2 FQGNSA. This CDR3 contains 11 residues. V was cut by 5 bases and J by 2 bases, with 3 bases left in between. The DNA for the CDR3 is TGTGCCAGCAGCCTTAACACTGAAGCTTTCTTT. Protein sequence: CASSLNTEAFF.

The V gene is TRBV6-6, the J gene TRBJ1-2, with 7 bases fitting TRBD1. Germline V gene sequence: CDR1 MNHNY, CDR2 SVGAGI (reference sequence). V gave up 5 bases and J gave up 6 bases; unmatched junction bases: 6. The CDR3 length is 13 residues. The CDR3 DNA is TGTGCCAGCAGTCGGACAGGCGACGATGGCTACACCTTC. Translated, it gives CASSRTGDDGYTF.

This rearrangement joins TRBV19 to TRBJ2-2; TRBD1 aligns across 12 bases. Germline V gene sequence: CDR1 LNHDA, CDR2 SQIVND (reference sequence). The J segment lost 5 bases and the V segment lost 3 bases, leaving 1 base of the junction unmatched. The CDR3 totals 15 residues. CDR3 residues: CASSMGQGATGELFF. In DNA form, the CDR3 reads TGTGCCAGTAGTATGGGACAGGGGGCGACCGGGGAGCTGTTTTTT.

The chain employs TRBV6-5 and TRBJ2-7; 12 positions agree with TRBD2. Germline V CDR1 and CDR2: MNHEY, SVGAGI. This CDR3 is built from 14 residues. V lost 7 bases, J lost 4 bases, and 5 bases stayed unmatched. CDR3 residues: CASKVTSGSYEQYF. DNA for the CDR3: TGTGCCAGCAAAGTGACTAGCGGGAGTTACGAGCAGTACTTC.

The V gene is TRBV19, the J gene TRBJ1-1; D is unresolved. V gave up 10 bases and J gave up 3 bases, with 12 bases separating them. Germline V gives CDR1 LNHDA, CDR2 SQIVND (reference sequence). The CDR3 is 12 residues long. The CDR3 nucleotides read TGTGCCACCTCACTAGGGTACACTGAAGCTTTCTTT. It translates to CATSLGYTEAFF.

The V and J genes are TRBV29-1 and TRBJ2-1; D may be TRBD2 (5 bases). Trimming cost V 1 base and J 7 bases, with 8 bases left between them. This CDR3 has 12 amino acids. The V gene's germline CDR1 is SQVTM and CDR2 ANQGSEA. The CDR3 loop reads CSVEGRGNEQFF. The CDR3 nucleotides are TGCAGCGTTGAAGGCCGAGGGAATGAGCAGTTCTTC.

V usage is TRBV7-9 and J usage is TRBJ1-5, with TRBD1 as a possible D gene (6 bases). Germline CDR1 reads SEHNR; CDR2 reads FQNEAQ (reference sequence). V lost 5 bases and J lost 7, with 15 bases in between. CDR3 length: 14 residues. CDR3 sequence (DNA): TGTGCCAGCAGCCCCGGACAGCAGGGGCAGCCCCAGCATTTT. Amino acids: CASSPGQQGQPQHF.

The J gene is TRBJ1-2, the V gene TRBV30; D perhaps matches TRBD1 (5 bases). Trimming cost V 4 bases and J 6 bases, with 15 bases left between them. This CDR3 contains 13 residues. Per the germline V gene, CDR1 is GTSNPN and CDR2 is SVGIG (reference sequence). In DNA, the CDR3 is TGTGCCTGGACCCTGGGACTTTTGGATGGCTACACCTTC. Its translation: CAWTLGLLDGYTF.